This T cell receptor beta chain was sequenced in a study of siplizumab effects on memory and regulatory T cells. V dropped 0 bases and J dropped 0 bases, with 13 bases sitting between them. This CDR3 has 17 amino acids. Germline assignment: CDR1 SGDLS and CDR2 YYNGEE. TCRdb's copy holds only in-frame clones and misses some; the assay was immunoSEQ multiplex PCR. The sample has approximately 65,000 clones; 65% to 80% are singletons. Sequencing was performed on memory CD4+ T cells sorted from blood. This chain connects TRBV9 to TRBJ1-3; D gene unclear. The TCR sequence derives from a human donor in good health. CDR3 region: CASSVAGSGISGNTIYF. The DNA of the CDR3 is TGTGCCAGCAGCGTAGCGGGGAGTGGAATCTCTGGAAACACCATATATTTT.